Listed below are T cell receptor beta chains from one sample, sequenced in a study of cytomegalovirus exposure and HLA in healthy donors. Assay: immunoSEQ multiplex PCR; the TCRdb copy retains only in-frame clones and omits some. Of fewer than 250,000 clones detected, approximately 83% appear once; the ten largest clones hold roughly 1.5%. Sequences were obtained from PBMCs. These receptors all stem from a girl aged 10-17 years in good health and CMV-seronegative. Each CDR3 is given with its conserved first and last residue. D genes are given only for firm matches. Only part of the rows carry a size: once, few, many, or a class if the clone is expanded.

d_gene	abundance	v_gene	j_gene	CDR3aa
TRBD2	few	TRBV6-5	TRBJ2-7	CASRPLSGGAGEQYF
-	-	TRBV27	TRBJ1-1	CASISLRSEAFF
-	-	TRBV12-2	TRBJ2-1	CASRFGGPSEQFF
-	-	TRBV28	TRBJ1-1	CASSLSVGKEAFF
-	-	TRBV1	TRBJ2-1	CTSSQEIGCSGGPSSYNEQFF
-	-	TRBV4-2	TRBJ1-1	CASSQEGVGRVTTEAFF
-	-	TRBV9	TRBJ1-2	CASSVESGGAPTYGYTF
TRBD1	-	TRBV28	TRBJ1-2	CASSPDKTGRVYGYTF
-	once	TRBV9	TRBJ2-6	CASSVPRQAISGANVLTF
-	once	TRBV27	TRBJ1-5	CASSLFPGAGNQPQHF
TRBD1	-	TRBV9	TRBJ2-3	CASSPDRVTQYF
-	-	TRBV6-1	TRBJ1-1	CASSVTGVNTEAFF
-	-	TRBV6-5	TRBJ1-2	CASALTHRDYGYTF
-	-	TRBV29-1	TRBJ2-3	CSTRGDDGGSDTQYF
-	-	TRBV5-1	TRBJ2-7	CASSLVRSYEQYF
TRBD2	-	TRBV15	TRBJ2-1	CATSGDYIYNEQFF
TRBD2	-	TRBV6-1	TRBJ2-5	CASSGLAGGPETQYF
TRBD1	-	TRBV30	TRBJ1-2	CAWSEDRGTYGYTF
TRBD1	-	TRBV18	TRBJ1-1	CASSRDDRVNTEAFF
-	-	TRBV7-9	TRBJ2-1	CASREPGHGLGQFF
TRBD2	few	TRBV9	TRBJ2-2	CASSSQGYGGGGELFF
-	-	TRBV7-2	TRBJ2-1	CASTVGGGRYNEQFF
-	-	TRBV11-2	TRBJ2-5	CASTARVGAGTQYF
TRBD1	-	TRBV19	TRBJ1-6	CASSRDRPSPLHF
-	-	TRBV2	TRBJ1-1	CASGGTEEAFF
-	-	TRBV6-5	TRBJ1-3	CASARGTGNTIYF
-	-	TRBV6-5	TRBJ1-5	CASSGSPRGGQPQHF
-	-	TRBV4-1	TRBJ1-2	CASSGGVYGYTF
TRBD2	once	TRBV7-2	TRBJ2-3	CASSLGLAGRGASTDTQYF
TRBD1	once	TRBV7-8	TRBJ1-2	CASSGDRGINYGYTF
-	-	TRBV5-7	TRBJ1-5	CASSLGVAAINQPQHF
-	-	TRBV10-3	TRBJ2-1	CAISERGNEQFF
-	-	TRBV5-1	TRBJ1-3	CASSLGGFSGNTIYF
-	-	TRBV2	TRBJ2-1	CASSEWVREQFF
-	-	TRBV15	TRBJ2-7	CATSRGTHSYEQYF